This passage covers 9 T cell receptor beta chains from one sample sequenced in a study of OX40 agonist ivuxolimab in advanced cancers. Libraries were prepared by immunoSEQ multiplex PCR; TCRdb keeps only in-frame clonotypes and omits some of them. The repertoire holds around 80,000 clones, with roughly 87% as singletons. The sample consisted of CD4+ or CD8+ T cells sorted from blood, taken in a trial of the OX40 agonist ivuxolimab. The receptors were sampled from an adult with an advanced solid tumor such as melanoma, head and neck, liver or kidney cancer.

CDR3 bases: TGTGCCAGCAGTCCGGAATACAGGTTAAAAAGGACTAACTATGGCTACACCTTC. This sequence encodes CASSPEYRLKRTNYGYTF. The V and J genes are TRBV28 and TRBJ1-2; tentatively, D is TRBD1 (5 bases). V shed 5 bases and J shed 0 bases, with 22 bases lying between them. The CDR3 runs to 18 residues. The germline CDR1 and CDR2 sequences are MDHEN and SYDVKM.

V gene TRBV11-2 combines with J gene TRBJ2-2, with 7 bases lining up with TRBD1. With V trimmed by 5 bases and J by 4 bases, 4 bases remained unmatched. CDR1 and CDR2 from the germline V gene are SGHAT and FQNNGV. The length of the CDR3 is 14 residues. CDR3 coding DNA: TGTGCCAGCAGCCCGGGACAGATCACCGGGGAGCTGTTTTTT. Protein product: CASSPGQITGELFF.

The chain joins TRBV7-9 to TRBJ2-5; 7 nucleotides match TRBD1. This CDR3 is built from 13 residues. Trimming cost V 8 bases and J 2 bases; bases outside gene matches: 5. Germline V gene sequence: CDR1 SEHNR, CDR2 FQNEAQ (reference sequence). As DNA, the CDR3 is TGTGCCAGCCGACAGGGCCCGCAAGAGACCCAGTACTTC. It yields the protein CASRQGPQETQYF.

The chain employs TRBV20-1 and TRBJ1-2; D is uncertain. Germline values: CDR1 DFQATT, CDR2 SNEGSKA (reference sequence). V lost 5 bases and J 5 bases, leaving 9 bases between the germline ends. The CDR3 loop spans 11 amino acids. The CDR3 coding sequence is TGCAGTGCTTCGACGGAATATGGCTACACCTTC. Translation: CSASTEYGYTF.

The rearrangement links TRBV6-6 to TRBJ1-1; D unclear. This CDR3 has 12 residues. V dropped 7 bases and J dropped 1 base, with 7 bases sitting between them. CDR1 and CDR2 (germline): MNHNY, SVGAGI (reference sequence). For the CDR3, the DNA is TGTGCCAGCAAAAGGGCGAACACTGAAGCTTTCTTT. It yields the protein CASKRANTEAFF.

In DNA, the CDR3 is TGTGCCAGCAATGTAACGGAATCTGGTGAGCAGTTCTTC. The encoded protein is CASNVTESGEQFF. The rearrangement joins TRBV6-4 to TRBJ2-1; D gene unclear. This CDR3 region has 13 residues. V gave up 7 bases and J gave up 9 bases, with 16 bases separating them. Germline lookup yields CDR1 MRHNA and CDR2 SNTAGT.

The CDR3 DNA reads TGTGCCAGCAGCTACAGAGGCAGGGGCGAGTACTTC. Protein: CASSYRGRGEYF. The chain couples TRBV5-4 to TRBJ2-7; D is perhaps TRBD1 (6 bases). This CDR3 has 12 residues. Germline-derived CDR1 and CDR2 are SGHNT and YYREEE (reference sequence). Trimming pared 3 bases from V and 11 bases from J, leaving 15 bases between.

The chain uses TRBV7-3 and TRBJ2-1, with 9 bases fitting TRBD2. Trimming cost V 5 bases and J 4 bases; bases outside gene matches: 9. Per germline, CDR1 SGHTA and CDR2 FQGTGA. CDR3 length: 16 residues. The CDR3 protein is CASSQLSGGAYNEQFF. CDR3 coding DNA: TGTGCCAGCAGCCAACTTAGCGGGGGAGCGTACAATGAGCAGTTCTTC. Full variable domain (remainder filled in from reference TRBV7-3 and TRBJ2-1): GAGVSQTPSNKVTEKGKYVELRCDPISGHTALYWYRQSLGQGPEFLIYFQGTGAADDSGLPNDRFFAVRPEGSVSTLKIQRTERGDSAVYLCASSQLSGGAYNEQFFGPGTRLTVL.

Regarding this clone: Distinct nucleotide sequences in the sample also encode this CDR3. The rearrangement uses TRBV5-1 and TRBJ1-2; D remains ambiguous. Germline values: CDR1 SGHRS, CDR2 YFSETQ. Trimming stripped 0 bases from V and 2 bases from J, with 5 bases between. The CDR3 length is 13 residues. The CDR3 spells CASSLDRNYGYTF. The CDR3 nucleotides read TGCGCCAGCAGCTTGGACAGAAACTATGGCTACACCTTC.